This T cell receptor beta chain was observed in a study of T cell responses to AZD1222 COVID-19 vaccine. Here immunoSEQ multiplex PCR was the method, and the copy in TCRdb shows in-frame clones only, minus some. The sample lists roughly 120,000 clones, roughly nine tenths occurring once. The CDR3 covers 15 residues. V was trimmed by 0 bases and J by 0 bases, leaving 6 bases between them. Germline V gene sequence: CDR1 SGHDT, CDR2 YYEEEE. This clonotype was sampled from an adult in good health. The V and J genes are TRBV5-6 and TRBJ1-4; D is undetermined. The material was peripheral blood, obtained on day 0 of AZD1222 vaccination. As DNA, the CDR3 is TGTGCCAGCAGCTTGGCTCGGGCAACTAATGAAAAACTGTTTTTT. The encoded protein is CASSLARATNEKLFF.